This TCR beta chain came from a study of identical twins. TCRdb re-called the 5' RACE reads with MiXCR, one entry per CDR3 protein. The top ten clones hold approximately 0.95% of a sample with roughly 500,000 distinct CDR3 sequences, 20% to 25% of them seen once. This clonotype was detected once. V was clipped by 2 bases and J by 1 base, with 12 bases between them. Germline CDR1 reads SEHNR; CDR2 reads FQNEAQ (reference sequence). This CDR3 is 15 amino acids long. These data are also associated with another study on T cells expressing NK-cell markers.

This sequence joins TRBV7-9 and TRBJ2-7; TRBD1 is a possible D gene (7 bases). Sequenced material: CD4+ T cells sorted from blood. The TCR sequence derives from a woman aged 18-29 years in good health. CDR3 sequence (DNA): TGTGCCAGCAGCTTACTCGGGGGACAGTCCTACGAGCAGTACTTC. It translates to CASSLLGGQSYEQYF.